This T cell receptor beta chain appears in the sequencing data of a study of T cells in Graves' hyperthyroidism and ophthalmopathy. Study information: Once the initial diagnosis was made, peripheral blood was obtained before any treatment. Study results and limitations: In blood, most of the thyroid clonotypes expanded above 0.001 were also present. Ophthalmopathy prediction by the model preceded onset by a median approximately six months.

CDR3 length: 12 amino acids. Trimming removed 6 bases from V and 7 bases from J, with 10 bases in between. Graves' hyperthyroidism showing no ophthalmopathy progression within 18 months was considered stable. The investigators amplified TCR beta CDR3 regions from RNA transcripts. TCR CDR3 underwent first-round RT-PCR with the HTBI primer set. TCRdb fed the multiplex PCR reads into MiXCR, producing one record per CDR3 protein. This sample carries 500,000 to 650,000 distinct CDR3 sequences, around 15% of them seen once, and the ten largest clones take about 15%. Many counts were recorded for this clonotype. The antigen remains undetermined.

The chain combines TRBV12-3 or TRBV12-4 with TRBJ2-1; D is undetermined. The source of this sequence is a woman in her thirties or forties with Graves' hyperthyroidism. Sequenced sample: blood. CDR3 amino acids: CASSLTRNEQFF. DNA for the CDR3: TGTGCCAGCAGCCTAACGCGTAATGAGCAGTTCTTC.